Listed below are T cell receptor beta chains from one sample, sequenced in a study of regulatory T cells in long-lasting Graves disease. TCRdb passed the multiplex PCR reads through MiXCR, listing each CDR3 protein once. This table holds around 470,000 distinct CDR3 sequences, around 13% found once. These same data were also listed under a study on T cells in Graves' hyperthyroidism and ophthalmopathy.

Sequenced material: peripheral blood mononuclear cells (PBMCs), taken at new diagnosis, from a patient treated with antithyroid drugs. The receptors come from a woman in her fifties or sixties with Graves disease. Each CDR3 is given with its conserved first and last residue. A D gene is named only where the DNA matches it firmly. A row's size may be missing; if present it is once, few, many or a size class.

cdr3_nt cdr3_aa v_call d_call j_call clone_size
TGTGCCAGCAGCCGGAACGTGGGGGTCCAAGAGACCCAGTACTTC CASSRNVGVQETQYF TRBV3-1 - TRBJ2-5 few
TGCAGCGCTGATAGGGGGGGAAGCAATGAGCAGTTCTTC CSADRGGSNEQFF TRBV29-1 - TRBJ2-1 many
TGTGCCAGCAGTTTGGGGGGACAGAAGTTATATGGCTACACCTTC CASSLGGQKLYGYTF TRBV28 TRBD1 TRBJ1-2 many
TGTGCCAGCAGCGCCCCTACTAGCGTCGACAATGAGCAGTTCTTC CASSAPTSVDNEQFF TRBV9 TRBD2 TRBJ2-1 -
TGTGCCAGCAGTTTTGGTTTTGGGGACGGGAGCTCCTACGAGCAGTACTTC CASSFGFGDGSSYEQYF TRBV28 - TRBJ2-7 many
TGTGCCAGCAGTTACGGGCGACCTGGGTCACCCAGATCCCAAGAGACCCAGTACTTC CASSYGRPGSPRSQETQYF TRBV6-2/TRBV6-3 - TRBJ2-5 many
TGCAGTGCCCGGCCGGGGGGGGCACCCTTCTATGGCTACACCTTC CSARPGGAPFYGYTF TRBV20-1 - TRBJ1-2 few
TGTGCCTCTACAGGGGGGTTAAGCAATCAGCCCCAGCATTTT CASTGGLSNQPQHF TRBV28 TRBD1 TRBJ1-5 -
TGTGCCTGGAGTATTAGCAGGGATACTGAAGCTTTCTTT CAWSISRDTEAFF TRBV30 - TRBJ1-1 many
TGTGCCAGCAGTGTCAGGATTGAGAGCGGGGAGCAGTTCTTC CASSVRIESGEQFF TRBV2 - TRBJ2-1 many
TGTGCCAGCAAGGGACAGGGTAATGTCGAGCAGTACTTC CASKGQGNVEQYF TRBV12-3/TRBV12-4 TRBD1 TRBJ2-7 many
TGTGCCAGCAGGCGACAGGTCGGAGACACTGAAGCTTTCTTT CASRRQVGDTEAFF TRBV6-1 - TRBJ1-1 many
TGTGCCAGCAGCCCGGACAGGGCTAATGAAAAACTGTTTTTT CASSPDRANEKLFF TRBV3-1 TRBD1 TRBJ1-4 many
TGCAGTGCTCCAGGGACAGGGGGATATGAGCAGTTCTTC CSAPGTGGYEQFF TRBV20-1 TRBD1 TRBJ2-1 -
TGTGCCAGCAGCTTAGGTATGGGTGAGGCTTCCGAGCAGTACTTC CASSLGMGEASEQYF TRBV7-9 - TRBJ2-7 many
TGTGCCTGGAGTGTGACGGGGGACACTGAAGCTTTCTTT CAWSVTGDTEAFF TRBV30 - TRBJ1-1 many
TGTGCCAGCAGCGTAGTAGGGGATACGCAGTATTTT CASSVVGDTQYF TRBV9 - TRBJ2-3 many
TGTGCCAGCGGGACAGGGGACACAGATACGCAGTATTTT CASGTGDTDTQYF TRBV28 TRBD1 TRBJ2-3 -
TGTGCCAGCAGTTTATCTACTAGGGCAGGGAATTCACCCCTCCACTTT CASSLSTRAGNSPLHF TRBV27 - TRBJ1-6 many
TGCGCCAGCAGCTTGTCTAGCGGGACCTACGAGCAGTACTTC CASSLSSGTYEQYF TRBV5-1 TRBD2 TRBJ2-7 few
TGTGCCAGCAGTTTATATACCGGACTTTATGGCTACACCTTC CASSLYTGLYGYTF TRBV28 - TRBJ1-2 many
TGTGCCAGCAGTCTCTTTGGAGCGGGACATGAGCAGTTCTTC CASSLFGAGHEQFF TRBV27 TRBD2 TRBJ2-1 many
TGTGCCAGCAGATCCATTCTGGAGCGACCCTACGAGCAGTACTTC CASRSILERPYEQYF TRBV28 - TRBJ2-7 many
TGTGCCAGCAGTTTTCTCGCGACTTCCTACAATGAGCAGTTCTTC CASSFLATSYNEQFF TRBV28 - TRBJ2-1 many